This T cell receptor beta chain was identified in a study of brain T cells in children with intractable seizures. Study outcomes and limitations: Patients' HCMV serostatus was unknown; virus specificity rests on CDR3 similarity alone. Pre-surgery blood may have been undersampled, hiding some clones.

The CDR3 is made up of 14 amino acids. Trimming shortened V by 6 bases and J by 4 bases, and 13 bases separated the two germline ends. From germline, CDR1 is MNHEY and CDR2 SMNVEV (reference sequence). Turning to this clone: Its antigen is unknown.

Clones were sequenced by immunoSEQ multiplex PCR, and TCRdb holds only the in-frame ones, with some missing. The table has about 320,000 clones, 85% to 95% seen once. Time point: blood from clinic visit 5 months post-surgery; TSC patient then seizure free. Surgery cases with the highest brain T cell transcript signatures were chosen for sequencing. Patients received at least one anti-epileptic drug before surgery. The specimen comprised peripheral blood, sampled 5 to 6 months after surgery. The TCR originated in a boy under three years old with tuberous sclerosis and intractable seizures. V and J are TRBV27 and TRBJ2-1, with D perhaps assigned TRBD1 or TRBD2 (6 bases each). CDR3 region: CASSPGGSYNEQFF. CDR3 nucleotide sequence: TGTGCCAGCAGCCCCGGGGGCAGTTACAATGAGCAGTTCTTC.